Presented here are 18 T cell receptor beta chains from one specimen sequenced in a study of immune cell composition in non-small cell lung cancer. Normal lung sampling was at least 3 cm from the tumour, as distant as possible. Data came from immunoSEQ multiplex PCR; TCRdb stores just in-frame clones and leaves some out. The repertoire holds approximately 1,400 clones, with approximately 66% as singletons. The sample consisted of non-adjacent lung tissue. These TCRs come from a human donor with non-small cell lung cancer.

The chain couples TRBV10-3 to TRBJ1-5; 11 nucleotides agree with TRBD1. In germline, CDR1 is ENHRY, CDR2 SYGVKD. The CDR3 length is 12 residues. V lost 8 bases, J lost 6 bases, and 0 bases stayed unmatched. CDR3 bases: TGTGCCATCGGGACAGGGGGTCAGCCCCAGCATTTT. It translates to CAIGTGGQPQHF.

The rearrangement links TRBV19 to TRBJ1-2; D is uncertain. V lost 3 bases to trimming and J lost 8 bases, with 13 bases between them. Per the germline V gene, CDR1 is LNHDA and CDR2 is SQIVND (reference sequence). The CDR3 loop spans 13 amino acids. DNA for the CDR3: TGTGCCAGTAGTATTGAGGCGACCTACGGCTACACCTTC. Translating gives CASSIEATYGYTF.

The V call is TRBV4-2, the J call TRBJ2-4, with 8 positions matching TRBD2. The CDR3 has 17 amino acids. In germline, CDR1 is LGHNA, CDR2 YNFKEQ. V trimming: 4 bases; J trimming: 3 bases; junction bases outside the gene matches: 11. Here the CDR3 reads CASSLNYGGADKNIQYF. The CDR3 nucleotides are TGTGCCAGCAGCCTGAATTACGGGGGGGCCGACAAAAACATTCAGTACTTC.

The V and J genes are TRBV7-2 and TRBJ2-5, with D unclear. The germline gives CDR1 SGHTA, CDR2 FQGNSA. The CDR3 extends over 15 amino acids. The ends were cut back, 2 bases at V and 4 bases at J, with 14 bases in the middle. The CDR3 reads CASSLSNGRLETQYF. In nucleotides, the CDR3 is TGTGCCAGCAGCTTATCGAACGGAAGACTAGAGACCCAGTACTTC.

The genes are TRBV14 and TRBJ2-3; 9 bases align to TRBD1. The germline V gene has CDR1 SGHDN and CDR2 FVKESK. The CDR3 covers 15 residues. V lost 4 bases to trimming and J lost 4 bases; unmatched junction nucleotides: 6. CDR3 sequence: CASSPYRGRADTQYF. The CDR3 nucleotides read TGTGCCAGCAGCCCCTACAGGGGGCGCGCAGATACGCAGTATTTT.

The chain employs TRBV27 and TRBJ2-4, with TRBD1 matching over 9 bases. J was trimmed by 7 bases and V by 4 bases; bases with no gene match: 5. CDR1 and CDR2 (germline): MNHEY, SMNVEV (reference sequence). The CDR3 is 14 residues long. The CDR3 reads CASSWTGTGNIQYF. As DNA, the CDR3 is TGTGCCAGCAGTTGGACCGGGACAGGGAACATTCAGTACTTC.

This clone showed up just a few times. The chain joins TRBV10-2 to TRBJ2-1; TRBD1 aligns across 7 bases. The CDR3 has 17 amino acids. In germline, CDR1 is WSHSY, CDR2 SAAADI. The trim removed 5 bases at V and 8 bases at J, leaving 18 bases unmatched. The DNA for the CDR3 is TGCGCCAGCAGTACAAATAAAAACAGACAGGGCGGTTATGAGCAGTTCTTC. Encoded protein: CASSTNKNRQGGYEQFF.

This chain connects TRBV5-8 to TRBJ2-3; D uncertain. The ends were cut back, 1 base at V and 2 bases at J, with 8 bases in the middle. The CDR3 has 14 residues. The germline CDR1 and CDR2 sequences are SGHTS and YDEGEE. The CDR3 DNA is TGTGCCAGCAGCTTGAAATTCCTCACAGATACGCAGTATTTT. This encodes CASSLKFLTDTQYF.

In this sample, this clone is large (0.1 to 1%). The CDR3 region is CASSTVPPGSYNEQFF. The CDR3 nucleotides read TGTGCCAGCAGTACGGTCCCTCCGGGGTCCTACAATGAGCAGTTCTTC. The chain carries TRBV28 and TRBJ2-1, with a tentative D call TRBD2 (5 bases). Trimming pared 5 bases from V and 1 base from J, leaving 15 bases between. The CDR3 runs to 16 residues. Looked up from germline, CDR1 is MDHEN and CDR2 is SYDVKM.

The chain joins TRBV2 to TRBJ2-2; TRBD1 might be the D (6 bases). Trimming took off 11 bases at V and 0 bases at J, with 16 bases between the two ends. Germline CDR1 is SNHLY and CDR2 is FYNNEI. This CDR3 contains 15 residues. The CDR3 reads CAGKRTAANTGELFF. The CDR3 DNA reads as TGTGCCGGCAAGCGGACAGCGGCGAACACCGGGGAGCTGTTTTTT.

The chain combines TRBV6-1 with TRBJ1-3, with D unclear. This CDR3 is 16 amino acids long. The germline V gene has CDR1 MNHNS and CDR2 SASEGT. V dropped 2 bases and J dropped 0 bases, with 11 bases sitting between them. CDR3 coding DNA: TGTGCCAGCAGTGAAATCCACGGAGACTCTGGAAACACCATATATTTT. This encodes CASSEIHGDSGNTIYF.

The rearrangement joins TRBV6-6 to TRBJ2-4, with 10 bases identical to TRBD1. The germline V gene encodes CDR1 MNHNY and CDR2 SVGAGI (reference sequence). The CDR3 consists of 15 residues. The junction had 7 bases not matched to a gene; V was cut back by 6 bases and J by 5 bases. CDR3 nucleotide sequence: TGTGCCAGCAGCCCACCCGGGACAGGGGAAAACATTCAGTACTTC. Translated, it gives CASSPPGTGENIQYF.

The CDR3 DNA follows: TGTGCCAGCAGTTCTCCCCGGCGGGAGGAGACCCAGTACTTC. It is translated as CASSSPRREETQYF. The V and J genes are TRBV6-5 and TRBJ2-5, with 7 bases identical to TRBD2. J lost 5 bases, V lost 4 bases, and 7 bases had no gene match. CDR1 MNHEY and CDR2 SVGAGI come from the germline V gene. The CDR3 is 14 amino acids.

The chain is built from TRBV7-8 and TRBJ2-3, with a possible D match to TRBD2 (5 bases). The CDR3 has 15 residues. The germline V gene has CDR1 SGHVS and CDR2 FQNEAQ. The V gene lost 5 bases and the J gene lost 5 bases, with 17 bases spanning the gap. Here the CDR3 reads CASSPGGEFQDTQYF. In DNA, the CDR3 is TGTGCCAGCAGCCCCGGTGGGGAGTTTCAAGATACGCAGTATTTT.

This clone rates as large. This chain connects TRBV6-6 to TRBJ1-4; 7 bases are a match to TRBD1. Losses at the gene ends were 3 bases for V and 8 bases for J; bases not matched to a gene: 9. Looked up from germline, CDR1 is MNHNY and CDR2 is SVGAGI (reference sequence). The CDR3 sequence is 15 residues long. Here the CDR3 DNA reads TGTGCCAGCAGTTATCATATCCCAGGGGGAGAAAAACTGTTTTTT. Protein product: CASSYHIPGGEKLFF.

A few counts support this clone. The rearrangement joins TRBV7-9 to TRBJ2-2, with 9 nucleotides matching TRBD2. With 4 bases clipped from V and 2 bases from J, the junction kept 11 bases outside the gene matches. Germline CDR1 is SEHNR and CDR2 is FQNEAQ (reference sequence). This CDR3 is built from 18 residues. The CDR3 sequence: CASSSLSGSIFNTGELFF. The DNA for the CDR3 is TGTGCCAGCAGCTCCCTTAGCGGGAGTATCTTCAACACCGGGGAGCTGTTTTTT.

The chain joins TRBV25-1 to TRBJ1-1; D is perhaps TRBD1 (5 bases). This CDR3 region has 14 residues. V dropped 8 bases and J dropped 4 bases, with 17 bases sitting between them. Germline CDR1 and CDR2: MGHDK and SYGVNS. CDR3 coding DNA: TGTGCCAGCCTCGCGGGGGAGTGGGGCACTGAAGCTTTCTTT. It codes for CASLAGEWGTEAFF.

The V and J genes are TRBV27 and TRBJ1-1; 8 nucleotides line up with TRBD1. This CDR3 has 14 residues. J gave up 1 base and V 6 bases, and 4 bases lay outside the gene matches. The germline V gene encodes CDR1 MNHEY and CDR2 SMNVEV (reference sequence). Here the CDR3 DNA reads TGTGCCAGCAGCTCTGGGACAGGGAACACTGAAGCTTTCTTT. As protein: CASSSGTGNTEAFF.